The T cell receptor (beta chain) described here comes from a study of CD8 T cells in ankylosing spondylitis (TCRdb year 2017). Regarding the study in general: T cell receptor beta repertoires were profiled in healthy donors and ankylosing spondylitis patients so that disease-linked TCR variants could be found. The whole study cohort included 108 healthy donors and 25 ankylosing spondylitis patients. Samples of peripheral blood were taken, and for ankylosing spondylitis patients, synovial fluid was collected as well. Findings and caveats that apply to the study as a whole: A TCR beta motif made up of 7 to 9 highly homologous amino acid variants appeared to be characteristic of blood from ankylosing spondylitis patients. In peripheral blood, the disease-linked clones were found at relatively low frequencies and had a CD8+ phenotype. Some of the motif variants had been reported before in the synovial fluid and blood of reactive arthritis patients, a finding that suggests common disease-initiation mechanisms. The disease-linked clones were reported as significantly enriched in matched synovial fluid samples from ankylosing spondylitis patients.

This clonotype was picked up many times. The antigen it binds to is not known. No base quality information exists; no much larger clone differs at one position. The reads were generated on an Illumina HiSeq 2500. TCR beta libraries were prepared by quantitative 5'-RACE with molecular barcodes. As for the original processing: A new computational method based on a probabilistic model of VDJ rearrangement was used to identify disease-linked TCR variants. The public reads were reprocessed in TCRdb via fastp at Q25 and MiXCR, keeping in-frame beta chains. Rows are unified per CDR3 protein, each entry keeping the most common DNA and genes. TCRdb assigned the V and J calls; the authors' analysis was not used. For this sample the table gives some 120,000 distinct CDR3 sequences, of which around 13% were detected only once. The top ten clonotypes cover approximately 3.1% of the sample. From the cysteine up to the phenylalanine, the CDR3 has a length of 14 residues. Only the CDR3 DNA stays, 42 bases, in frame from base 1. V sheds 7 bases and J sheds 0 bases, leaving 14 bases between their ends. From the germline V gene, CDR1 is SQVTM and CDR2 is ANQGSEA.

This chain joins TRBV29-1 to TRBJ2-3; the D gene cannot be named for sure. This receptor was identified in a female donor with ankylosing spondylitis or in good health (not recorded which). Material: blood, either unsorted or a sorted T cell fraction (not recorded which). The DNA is TGCAGCGGTAGACGCTTCGGAAGCACAGATACGCAGTATTTT. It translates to CSGRRFGSTDTQYF.